This T cell receptor beta chain stems from a study of patients and donors after allogeneic stem cell transplantation. TCRdb re-called the RT-PCR reads with MiXCR, one entry per CDR3 protein. The sample lists hundreds of thousands of distinct CDR3 sequences, roughly 17% occurring once. Trimming stripped 5 bases from V and 5 bases from J, with 10 bases between. This CDR3 is built from 13 residues. This clonotype was seen at least ten times. Sequencing was carried out using blood, either unsorted or a sorted T cell fraction (not recorded which). The source is a human donor who was either an allogeneic HSCT recipient or a stem cell or donor lymphocyte infusion donor (not recorded which). It is not recorded whose cells these are; they may come from a transplant donor. The chain uses TRBV12-3 or TRBV12-4 and TRBJ1-5; D unclear. The DNA of the CDR3 is TGTGCCAGCAGTATAGACCGGGATCAGCCCCAGCATTTT. Encoded protein: CASSIDRDQPQHF.